A single sample is the source of the 11 T cell receptor beta chains below, sequenced in a study of T cell responses to AZD1222 COVID-19 vaccine. TCRdb's copy holds only in-frame clones and misses some; the assay was immunoSEQ multiplex PCR. The table lists fewer than 110,000 clones, about nine tenths of them singletons. The material was peripheral blood, obtained on day 0 of AZD1222 vaccination. All receptors derive from an adult in good health.

The CDR3 DNA follows: TGTGCCAGCTCACCGGACACCGAGGGCTATGGCTACACCTTC. Translation: CASSPDTEGYGYTF. The rearrangement joins TRBV18 to TRBJ1-2, with a tentative D call TRBD1 (5 bases). The CDR3 contains 14 residues. The V end was cut by 3 bases, the J end by 4 bases, with 12 bases between. The germline V gene encodes CDR1 KGHSH and CDR2 LQKENI. Full variable domain (missing parts from reference TRBV18 and TRBJ1-2): NAGVMQNPRHLVRRRGQEARLRCSPMKGHSHVYWYRQLPEEGLKFMVYLQKENIIDESGMPKERFSAEFPKEGPSILRIQQVVRGDSAAYFCASSPDTEGYGYTFGSGTRLTVV.

This clone was counted once. The gene calls are TRBV30 and TRBJ1-4; D perhaps matches TRBD1 (6 bases). From germline, CDR1 is GTSNPN and CDR2 SVGIG (reference sequence). V gave up 3 bases and J gave up 7 bases, with 15 bases separating them. This CDR3 comprises 14 residues. CDR3 sequence reads: CAWSTRGAGEKLFF. The CDR3 nucleotides are TGTGCCTGGAGCACACGGGGGGCCGGTGAAAAACTGTTTTTT.

This clone was recorded a few times. This chain joins TRBV7-9 and TRBJ2-7, with D maybe TRBD2 (6 bases). The length of the CDR3 is 19 residues. Trimming took off 4 bases at V and 1 base at J, with 26 bases between the two ends. Per germline, CDR1 SEHNR and CDR2 FQNEAQ (reference sequence). CDR3 sequence (DNA): TGTGCCAGCAGCTCTTCCGTGGGACTCCCTGGCTTACCTTCCTACGAGCAGTACTTC. Translated, it gives CASSSSVGLPGLPSYEQYF.

V usage is TRBV28 and J usage is TRBJ1-3, with 12 bases that match TRBD1. V shed 5 bases and J 8 bases; nucleotides not matched to a gene: 10. Germline values: CDR1 MDHEN, CDR2 SYDVKM. CDR3 length equals 16 residues. This chain's CDR3 is CASSVNPGQGADTIYF. The CDR3 DNA sequence: TGTGCCAGCAGTGTGAACCCGGGACAGGGGGCAGACACCATATATTTT.

The V and J genes are TRBV18 and TRBJ1-1; no definite D call. This CDR3 has 14 amino acids. Trimming removed 4 bases from V and 0 bases from J, with 9 bases in between. The germline gives CDR1 KGHSH, CDR2 LQKENI. Here the CDR3 reads CASSQKYMNTEAFF. For the CDR3, the DNA is TGTGCCAGCTCACAAAAATACATGAACACTGAAGCTTTCTTT.

The chain has TRBV28 and TRBJ2-7, with D uncertain. The V gene's germline CDR1 is MDHEN and CDR2 SYDVKM. Trimming pared 2 bases from V and 0 bases from J, leaving 8 bases between. The CDR3 is 14 residues long. The CDR3 DNA is TGTGCCAGCAGTTTACCGCCCCGCTCCTACGAGCAGTACTTC. It translates to CASSLPPRSYEQYF. Together with reference TRBV28 and TRBJ2-7, the CDR3 gives the full variable domain: DVKVTQSSRYLVKRTGEKVFLECVQDMDHENMFWYRQDPGLGLRLIYFSYDVKMKEKGDIPEGYSVSREKKERFSLILESASTNQTSMYLCASSLPPRSYEQYFGPGTRLTVT.

The chain employs TRBV30 and TRBJ2-1; 7 nucleotides agree with TRBD1. The junction had 8 bases not matched to a gene; V was cut back by 4 bases and J by 5 bases. The germline gives CDR1 GTSNPN, CDR2 SVGIG (reference sequence). The CDR3 totals 14 residues. CDR3 in DNA: TGTGCCTGGATCCCCGGGACAGAGGACAATGAGCAGTTCTTC. Translated: CAWIPGTEDNEQFF.

V gene TRBV11-2 combines with J gene TRBJ2-2, with D hard to call. V lost 5 bases, J lost 0 bases, and 10 bases lay in between. Looked up from germline, CDR1 is SGHAT and CDR2 is FQNNGV. The CDR3 sequence is 15 residues long. Here the CDR3 DNA reads TGTGCCAGCAGCCGCTTGACGGCGAACACCGGGGAGCTGTTTTTT. It yields the protein CASSRLTANTGELFF. The full variable domain, its missing parts supplied by reference TRBV11-2 and TRBJ2-2, is EAGVAQSPRYKIIEKRQSVAFWCNPISGHATLYWYQQILGQGPKLLIQFQNNGVVDDSQLPKDRFSAERLKGVDSTLKIQPAKLEDSAVYLCASSRLTANTGELFFGEGSRLTVL.

The chain employs TRBV27 and TRBJ2-7; D unclear. CDR3 size: 14 residues. Germline V CDR1 and CDR2: MNHEY, SMNVEV (reference sequence). Trimming removed 2 bases at V and 0 bases at J, with 8 bases between. This chain's CDR3 is CASSLGQLSYEQYF. The CDR3 region has the DNA TGTGCCAGCAGTTTAGGGCAGCTCTCCTACGAGCAGTACTTC.

This clone was observed a single time. V is TRBV7-3 and J is TRBJ2-2, with D possibly TRBD1 on 6 matching bases. The V gene's germline CDR1 is SGHTA and CDR2 FQGTGA. The V end was cut by 6 bases, the J end by 1 base, with 12 bases between. This CDR3 region has 15 residues. The CDR3 spells CASREQGRNTGELFF. The CDR3 DNA is TGTGCCAGCAGAGAACAGGGACGGAACACCGGGGAGCTGTTTTTT.

This clone was found a few times. The J gene is TRBJ1-5, the V gene TRBV7-9, with D uncertain. CDR3 size: 13 residues. Trimming cost V 8 bases and J 6 bases, with 14 bases left between them. Per the germline V gene, CDR1 is SEHNR and CDR2 is FQNEAQ (reference sequence). The CDR3 spells CASSSGFGQPQHF. The CDR3 nucleotides read TGTGCCAGCTCCTCGGGGTTCGGTCAGCCCCAGCATTTT.